The clone carrying this T cell receptor beta chain was counted between two and nine times. The data belong to a study of Ad26.COV2.S vaccination and SARS-CoV-2 variants. V lost 0 bases to trimming and J lost 4 bases, with 14 bases between them. Germline CDR1 is SGHDT and CDR2 is YYEEEE. The CDR3 covers 16 residues. Only in-frame clones appear in the TCRdb table, and some are missing; sequencing was by immunoSEQ multiplex PCR. The table shows roughly 450,000 clones, with 90% occurring only once. Treatment here: about 20 received Ad26.COV2.S at low or high dose, single or two shots; a few received placebo; per-sample allocation not given. Day 63 after the first injection of vaccine or placebo was the sampling time.

This clonotype was sampled from a person aged 18-65 years who received the Ad26.COV2.S COVID-19 vaccine or a placebo. V gene TRBV5-6 combines with J gene TRBJ1-3, with a possible D match to TRBD1 (6 bases). The sample was peripheral blood, taken in a trial of Ad26.COV2.S vaccine versus placebo. CDR3 sequence: CASSLAGWGRGNTIYF. The CDR3 DNA follows: TGTGCCAGCAGCTTGGCCGGCTGGGGGCGGGGAAACACCATATATTTT.